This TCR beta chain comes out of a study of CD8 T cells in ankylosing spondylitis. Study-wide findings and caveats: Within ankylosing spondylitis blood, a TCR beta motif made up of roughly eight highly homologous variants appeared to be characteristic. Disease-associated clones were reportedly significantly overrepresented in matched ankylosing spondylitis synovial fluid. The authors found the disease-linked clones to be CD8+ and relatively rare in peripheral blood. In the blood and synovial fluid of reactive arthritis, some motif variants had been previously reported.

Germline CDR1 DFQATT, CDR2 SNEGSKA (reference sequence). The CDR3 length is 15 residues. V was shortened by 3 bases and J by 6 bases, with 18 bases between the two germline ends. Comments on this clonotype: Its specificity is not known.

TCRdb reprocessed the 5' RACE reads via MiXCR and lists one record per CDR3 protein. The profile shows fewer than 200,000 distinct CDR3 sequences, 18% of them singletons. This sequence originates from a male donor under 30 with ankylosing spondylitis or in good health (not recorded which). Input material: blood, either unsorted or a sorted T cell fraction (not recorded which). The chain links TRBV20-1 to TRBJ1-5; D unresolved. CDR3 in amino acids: CSARSFGPLGQPQHF. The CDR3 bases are TGCAGTGCTAGGTCTTTCGGTCCACTTGGTCAGCCCCAGCATTTT.